One and the same sample provided the 8 T cell receptor beta chains below, sequenced in a study of blood T cell repertoires in COVID-19. The assay was immunoSEQ multiplex PCR, and TCRdb's table has in-frame clones only and misses some. This sample carries roughly 230,000 clones, around four fifths of them seen once, and the ten largest clones take roughly 8.6%. Sequencing used peripheral blood. The receptors were sampled from a man in his forties with active or convalescent COVID-19.

This chain connects TRBV11-3 to TRBJ1-6; no firm D call. Trimming took 3 bases from V and 8 from J, leaving 14 bases between them. Per the germline V gene, CDR1 is SGHNT and CDR2 is YENEEA. There are 15 residues in the CDR3. The CDR3 DNA reads as TGTGCCAGCAGCTTTCGAGGCAGTTTGGATTCACCCCTCCACTTT. Translation gives CASSFRGSLDSPLHF. The complete variable domain, with remaining parts taken from reference TRBV11-3 and TRBJ1-6, reads EAGVVQSPRYKIIEKKQPVAFWCNPISGHNTLYWYLQNLGQGPELLIRYENEEAVDDSQLPKDRFSAERLKGVDSTLKIQPAELGDSAVYLCASSFRGSLDSPLHFGNGTRLTVT.

The gene calls are TRBV14 and TRBJ1-1; tentative D call: TRBD1 (6 bases). Germline CDR1 is SGHDN and CDR2 is FVKESK. With 2 bases removed from V and 5 bases from J, the gap between germline ends came to 12 bases. The CDR3 runs to 14 residues. For the CDR3, the DNA is TGTGCCAGCAGCCAATATACAGGGTTTACTGAAGCTTTCTTT. Encoded protein: CASSQYTGFTEAFF.

V usage is TRBV5-1 and J usage is TRBJ2-1, with 10 bases matching TRBD2. Germline V gene lookup returns CDR1 SGHRS and CDR2 YFSETQ. This CDR3 has 15 residues. Germline trimming cut 1 base from V and 10 bases from J; bases unmatched to any gene: 8. Written as DNA, the CDR3 is TGCGCCAGCAGCTTGTCCCTAGCGGGAGAAGGAGAGCAGTTCTTC. Translating gives CASSLSLAGEGEQFF. Full variable domain (remainder filled in from reference TRBV5-1 and TRBJ2-1): KAGVTQTPRYLIKTRGQQVTLSCSPISGHRSVSWYQQTPGQGLQFLFEYFSETQRNKGNFPGRFSGRQFSNSRSEMNVSTLELGDSALYLCASSLSLAGEGEQFFGPGTRLTVL.

The CDR3: CASSPGQYTEAFF. In DNA, the CDR3 is TGTGCCAGCAGCCCGGGACAGTACACTGAAGCTTTCTTT. V usage is TRBV7-2 and J usage is TRBJ1-1; 7 bases are shared with TRBD1. The CDR3 covers 13 residues. J gave up 3 bases and V 5 bases, and 3 bases lay outside the gene matches. CDR1 and CDR2 from the germline V gene are SGHTA and FQGNSA.

This chain joins TRBV11-1 and TRBJ1-1; D ambiguous. Germline V CDR1 and CDR2: SGHAT, FQDESV (reference sequence). The CDR3 loop spans 13 amino acids. Trimming stripped 2 bases from V and 4 bases from J, with 8 bases between. CDR3 in amino acids: CASSLSGSTEAFF. Here the CDR3 DNA reads TGTGCCAGCAGCTTATCGGGGAGCACTGAAGCTTTCTTT.

V usage is TRBV20-1 and J usage is TRBJ2-1, with D possibly being TRBD2 (5 bases). V was trimmed by 6 bases and J by 7 bases, leaving 10 bases between them. This CDR3 is 11 amino acids long. Germline-derived CDR1 and CDR2 are DFQATT and SNEGSKA (reference sequence). CDR3 protein: CSAPGDNEQFF. CDR3 coding DNA: TGCAGTGCACCCGGGGATAATGAGCAGTTCTTC.

The chain links TRBV27 to TRBJ1-2; the D is unclear. V was trimmed by 0 bases and J by 1 base, leaving 6 bases between them. The CDR3 extends over 14 amino acids. In germline, CDR1 is MNHEY, CDR2 SMNVEV (reference sequence). The CDR3 sequence: CASSLSRLNYGYTF. The CDR3 nucleotides read TGTGCCAGCAGTTTATCTAGACTTAACTATGGCTACACCTTC.

This clone was counted a few times. This chain uses TRBV24-1 with TRBJ1-1; D gene ambiguous. V gave up 4 bases and J gave up 1 base, with 6 bases separating them. The CDR3 consists of 13 residues. Germline V gene sequence: CDR1 KGHDR, CDR2 SFDVKD. DNA for the CDR3: TGTGCCACCAGTGACGGGAAGAACACTGAAGCTTTCTTT. It is translated as CATSDGKNTEAFF.